This entry describes one T cell receptor beta chain. This entry is derived from a study of blood T cell repertoires in COVID-19. Study-level background: Acute-phase and convalescent COVID-19 samples originated in the United States, Italy and Spain.

Original methodology: Amplification of reference gene primers was used by the study to estimate nucleated cell counts. Sequencing used immunoSEQ multiplex PCR; TCRdb keeps in-frame clones, though not all of them. From that table come the V and J calls and clone size; the DNA was used to work out D and trimming. The profile shows more than 90,000 clones, around 93% of them singletons. The CDR3 length is 13 residues. V was cut by 3 bases and J by 5 bases, with 11 bases left in between. Germline V gene lookup returns CDR1 MNHEY and CDR2 SMNVEV (reference sequence). The sequence came from a middle-aged man with acute or convalescent COVID-19. Sequencing was carried out using peripheral blood. This chain connects TRBV27 to TRBJ2-7; possibly TRBD2 for D (6 bases). The CDR3 nucleotides read TGTGCCAGCAGTTTCGGGAGCGAGAACGAGCAGTACTTC. It encodes CASSFGSENEQYF.